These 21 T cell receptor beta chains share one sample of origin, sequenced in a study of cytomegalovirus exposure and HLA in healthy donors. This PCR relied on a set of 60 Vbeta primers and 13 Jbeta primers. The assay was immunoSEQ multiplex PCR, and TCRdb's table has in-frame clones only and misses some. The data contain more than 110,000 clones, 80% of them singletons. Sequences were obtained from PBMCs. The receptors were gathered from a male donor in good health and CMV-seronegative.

CDR3 nucleotides: TGTGCCAGCAGTTCTTTAGACACTGAAGCTTTCTTT. This gives the protein CASSSLDTEAFF. This chain uses TRBV6-5 with TRBJ1-1; D not certain. The germline V and J ends were trimmed by 4 bases and 3 bases, with 6 bases remaining between them. Germline V lookup: CDR1 MNHEY, CDR2 SVGAGI. The CDR3 length is 12 residues.

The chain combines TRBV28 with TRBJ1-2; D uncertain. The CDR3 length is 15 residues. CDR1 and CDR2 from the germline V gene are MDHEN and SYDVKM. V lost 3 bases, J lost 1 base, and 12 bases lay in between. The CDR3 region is CASSLSGVDNYGYTF. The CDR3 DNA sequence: TGTGCCAGCAGTTTGTCCGGGGTGGATAACTATGGCTACACCTTC.

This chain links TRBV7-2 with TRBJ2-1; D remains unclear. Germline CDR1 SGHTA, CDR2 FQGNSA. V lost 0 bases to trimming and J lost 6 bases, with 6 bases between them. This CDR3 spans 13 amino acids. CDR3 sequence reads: CASSLAARNEQFF. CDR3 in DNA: TGTGCCAGCAGCTTAGCGGCCCGCAATGAGCAGTTCTTC.

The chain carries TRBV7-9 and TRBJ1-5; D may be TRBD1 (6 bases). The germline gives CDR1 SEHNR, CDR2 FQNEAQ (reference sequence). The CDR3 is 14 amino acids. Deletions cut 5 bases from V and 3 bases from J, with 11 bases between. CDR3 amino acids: CASSQTGYNQPQHF. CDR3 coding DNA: TGTGCCAGCAGCCAGACAGGTTACAATCAGCCCCAGCATTTT.

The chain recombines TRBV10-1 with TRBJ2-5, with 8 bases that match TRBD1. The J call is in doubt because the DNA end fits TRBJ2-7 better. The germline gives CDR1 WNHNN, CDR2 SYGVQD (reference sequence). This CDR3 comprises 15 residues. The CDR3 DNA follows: TGCGCCAGCAGTGAGTCCGGGACAGGCCCCTACGAGCAGTACTTC. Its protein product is CASSESGTGPYEQYF.

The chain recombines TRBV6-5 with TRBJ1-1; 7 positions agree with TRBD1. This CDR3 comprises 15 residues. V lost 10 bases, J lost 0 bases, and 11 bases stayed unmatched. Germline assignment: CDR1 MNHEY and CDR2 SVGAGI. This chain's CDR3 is CATQQGQGMNTEAFF. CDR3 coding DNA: TGTGCCACTCAACAGGGGCAGGGGATGAACACTGAAGCTTTCTTT.

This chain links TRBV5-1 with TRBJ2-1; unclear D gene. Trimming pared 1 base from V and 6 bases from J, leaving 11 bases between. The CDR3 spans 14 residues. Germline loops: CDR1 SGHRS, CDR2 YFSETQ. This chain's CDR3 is CASSLLSYINEQFF. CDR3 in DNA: TGCGCCAGCAGCTTGCTTTCCTATATCAATGAGCAGTTCTTC.

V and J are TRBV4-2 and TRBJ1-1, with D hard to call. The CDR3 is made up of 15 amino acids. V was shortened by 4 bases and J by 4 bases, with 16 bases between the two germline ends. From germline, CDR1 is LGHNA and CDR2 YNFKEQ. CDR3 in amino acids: CASSLLTAGGTEAFF. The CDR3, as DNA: TGTGCCAGCAGCCTCTTAACAGCGGGAGGCACTGAAGCTTTCTTT.

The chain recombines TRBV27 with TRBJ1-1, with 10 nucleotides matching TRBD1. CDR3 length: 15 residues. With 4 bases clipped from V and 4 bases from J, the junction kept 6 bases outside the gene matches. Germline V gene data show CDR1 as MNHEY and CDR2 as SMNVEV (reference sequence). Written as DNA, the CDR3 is TGTGCCAGCAGTTCTACCGGGACAGGGGTCACTGAAGCTTTCTTT. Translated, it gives CASSSTGTGVTEAFF.

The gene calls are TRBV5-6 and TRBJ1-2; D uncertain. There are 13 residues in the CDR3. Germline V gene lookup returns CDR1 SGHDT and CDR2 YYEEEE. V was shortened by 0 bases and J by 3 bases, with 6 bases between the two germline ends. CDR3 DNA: TGTGCCAGCAGCTTGGGGCAGTACTATGGCTACACCTTC. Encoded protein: CASSLGQYYGYTF.

The DNA for the CDR3 is TGCGCCAGCAGCCTGGGGGACAGAGACGACGGGGAGCTGTTTTTT. Translated, it gives CASSLGDRDDGELFF. The chain uses TRBV5-1 and TRBJ2-2; the match to TRBD1 covers 7 bases. CDR1 SGHRS and CDR2 YFSETQ come from the germline V gene. This CDR3 is built from 15 residues. V lost 4 bases and J lost 7; bases outside the gene matches: 10.

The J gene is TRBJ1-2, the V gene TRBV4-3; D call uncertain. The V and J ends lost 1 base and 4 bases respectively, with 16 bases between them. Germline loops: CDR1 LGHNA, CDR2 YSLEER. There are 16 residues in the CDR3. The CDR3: CASSQGSEGVSYGYTF. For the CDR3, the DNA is TGCGCCAGCAGCCAAGGGTCCGAGGGAGTTTCCTATGGCTACACCTTC.

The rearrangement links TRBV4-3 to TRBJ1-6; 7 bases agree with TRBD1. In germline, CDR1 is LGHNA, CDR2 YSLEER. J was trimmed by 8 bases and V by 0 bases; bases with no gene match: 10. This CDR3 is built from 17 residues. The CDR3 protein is CASSQDREGGNYSPLHF. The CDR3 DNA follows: TGCGCCAGCAGCCAAGATCGGGAAGGGGGCAATTATTCACCCCTCCACTTT.

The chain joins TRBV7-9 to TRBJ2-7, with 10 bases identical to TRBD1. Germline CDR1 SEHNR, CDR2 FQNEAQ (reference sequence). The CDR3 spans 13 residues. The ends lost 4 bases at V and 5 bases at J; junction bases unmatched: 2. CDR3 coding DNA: TGTGCCAGCAGCTCCGACAGGGGGCACGAGCAGTACTTC. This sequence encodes CASSSDRGHEQYF.

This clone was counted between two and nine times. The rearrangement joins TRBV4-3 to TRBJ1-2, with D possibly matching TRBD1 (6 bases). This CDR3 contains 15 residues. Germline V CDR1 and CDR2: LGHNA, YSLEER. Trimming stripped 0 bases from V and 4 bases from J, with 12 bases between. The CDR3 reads CASSQDIQGGYGYTF. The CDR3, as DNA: TGCGCCAGCAGCCAAGACATACAGGGCGGCTATGGCTACACCTTC.

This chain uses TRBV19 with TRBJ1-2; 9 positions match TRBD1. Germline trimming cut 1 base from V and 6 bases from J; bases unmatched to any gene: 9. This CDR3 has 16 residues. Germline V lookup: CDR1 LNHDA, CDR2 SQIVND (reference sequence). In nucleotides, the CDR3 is TGTGCCAGTAGTATAGCTACAGGGGGCGCGGAGGATGGCTACACCTTC. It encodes CASSIATGGAEDGYTF.

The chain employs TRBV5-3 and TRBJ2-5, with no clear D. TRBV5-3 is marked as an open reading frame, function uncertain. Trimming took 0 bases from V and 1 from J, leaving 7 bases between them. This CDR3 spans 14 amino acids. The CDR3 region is CARSLGAPQETQYF. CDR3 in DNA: TGTGCCAGAAGCTTGGGGGCACCCCAAGAGACCCAGTACTTC.

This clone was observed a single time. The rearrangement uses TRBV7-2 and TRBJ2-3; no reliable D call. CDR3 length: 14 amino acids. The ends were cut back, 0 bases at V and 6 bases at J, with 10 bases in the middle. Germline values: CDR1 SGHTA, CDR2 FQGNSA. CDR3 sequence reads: CASSLARSIDTQYF. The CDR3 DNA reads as TGTGCCAGCAGCTTAGCGCGGAGTATCGATACGCAGTATTTT. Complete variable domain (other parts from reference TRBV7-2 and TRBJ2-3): GAGVSQSPSNKVTEKGKDVELRCDPISGHTALYWYRQSLGQGLEFLIYFQGNSAPDKSGLPSDRFSAERTGGSVSTLTIQRTQQEDSAVYLCASSLARSIDTQYFGPGTRLTVL.

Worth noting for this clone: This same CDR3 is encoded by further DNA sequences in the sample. The CDR3 DNA follows: TGTGCCTGGAGTGTCGGTAGCTCTGGAAACACCATATATTTT. Translation: CAWSVGSSGNTIYF. The gene calls are TRBV30 and TRBJ1-3; the D is unclear. There are 14 residues in the CDR3. The V gene's germline CDR1 is GTSNPN and CDR2 SVGIG (reference sequence). V lost 0 bases, J lost 0 bases, and 6 bases lay in between.

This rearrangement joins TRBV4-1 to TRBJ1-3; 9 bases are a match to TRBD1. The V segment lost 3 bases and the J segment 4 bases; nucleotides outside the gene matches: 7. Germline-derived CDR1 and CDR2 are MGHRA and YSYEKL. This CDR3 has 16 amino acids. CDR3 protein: CASSQDRGSSGNTIYF. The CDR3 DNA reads TGCGCCAGCAGCCAGGACAGGGGATCGTCCGGAAACACCATATATTTT.

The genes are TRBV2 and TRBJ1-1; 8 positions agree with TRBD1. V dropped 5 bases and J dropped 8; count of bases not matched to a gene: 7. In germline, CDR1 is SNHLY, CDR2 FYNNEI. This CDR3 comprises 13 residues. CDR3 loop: CASSLGQGLEAFF. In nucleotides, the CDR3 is TGTGCCAGCAGTCTTGGACAGGGCCTCGAAGCTTTCTTT.